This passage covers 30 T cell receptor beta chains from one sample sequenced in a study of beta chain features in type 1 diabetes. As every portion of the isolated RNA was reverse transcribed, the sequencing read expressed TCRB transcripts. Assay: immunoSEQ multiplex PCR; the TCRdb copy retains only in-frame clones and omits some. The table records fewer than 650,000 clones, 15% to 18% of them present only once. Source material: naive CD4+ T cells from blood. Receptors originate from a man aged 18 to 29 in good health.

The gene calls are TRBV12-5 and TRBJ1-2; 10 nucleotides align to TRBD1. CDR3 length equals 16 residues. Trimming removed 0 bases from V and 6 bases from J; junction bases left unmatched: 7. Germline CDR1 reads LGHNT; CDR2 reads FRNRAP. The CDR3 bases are TGTGCTAGTGGTTTGGTACTGGGACAGGGGAATGATGGCTACACCTTC. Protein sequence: CASGLVLGQGNDGYTF.

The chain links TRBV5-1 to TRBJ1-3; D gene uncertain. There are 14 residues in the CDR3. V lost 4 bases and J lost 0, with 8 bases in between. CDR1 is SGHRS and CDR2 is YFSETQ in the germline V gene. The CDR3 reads CASSIAGSGNTIYF. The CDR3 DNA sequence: TGCGCCAGCAGCATTGCTGGCTCTGGAAACACCATATATTTT.

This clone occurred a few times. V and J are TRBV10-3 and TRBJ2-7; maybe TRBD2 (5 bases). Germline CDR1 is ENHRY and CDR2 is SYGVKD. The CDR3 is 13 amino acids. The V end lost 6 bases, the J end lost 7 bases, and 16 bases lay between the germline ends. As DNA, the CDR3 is TGTGCCATCAGCCCAGCTCCGGGATGGGAGCAGTACTTC. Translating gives CAISPAPGWEQYF.

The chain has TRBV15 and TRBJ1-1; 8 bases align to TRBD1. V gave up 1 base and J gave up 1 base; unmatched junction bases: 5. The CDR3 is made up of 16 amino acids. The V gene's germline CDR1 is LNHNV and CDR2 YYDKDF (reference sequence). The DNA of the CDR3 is TGTGCCACCAGCAGAGTATATGGGACAGGGAACACTGAAGCTTTCTTT. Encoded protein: CATSRVYGTGNTEAFF.

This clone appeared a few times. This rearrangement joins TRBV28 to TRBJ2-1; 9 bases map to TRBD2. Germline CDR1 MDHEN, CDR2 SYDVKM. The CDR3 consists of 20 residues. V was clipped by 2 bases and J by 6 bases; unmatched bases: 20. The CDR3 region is CASSLGVGLAGSRRGNEQFF. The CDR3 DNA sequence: TGTGCCAGCAGTTTAGGGGTTGGGCTAGCGGGATCCAGGCGGGGCAATGAGCAGTTCTTC.

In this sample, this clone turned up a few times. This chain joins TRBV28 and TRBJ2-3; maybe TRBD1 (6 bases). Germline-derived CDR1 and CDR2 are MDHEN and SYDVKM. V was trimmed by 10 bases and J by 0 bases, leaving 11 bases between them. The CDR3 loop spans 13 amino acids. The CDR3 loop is CATGAESTDTQYF. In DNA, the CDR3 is TGTGCCACAGGGGCAGAGAGCACAGATACGCAGTATTTT.

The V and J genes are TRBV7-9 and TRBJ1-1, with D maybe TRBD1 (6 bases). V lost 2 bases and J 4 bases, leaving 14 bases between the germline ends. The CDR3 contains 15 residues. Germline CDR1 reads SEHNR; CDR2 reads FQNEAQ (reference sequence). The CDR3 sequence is CASSLHQGSVTEAFF. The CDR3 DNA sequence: TGTGCCAGCAGCTTACACCAGGGGAGTGTCACTGAAGCTTTCTTT.

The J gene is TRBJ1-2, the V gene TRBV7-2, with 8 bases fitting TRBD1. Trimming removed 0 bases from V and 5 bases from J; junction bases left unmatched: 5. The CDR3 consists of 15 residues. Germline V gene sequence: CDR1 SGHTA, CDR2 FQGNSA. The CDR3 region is CASSLASGGVYGYTF. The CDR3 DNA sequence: TGTGCCAGCAGCTTAGCTTCAGGGGGCGTTTATGGCTACACCTTC.

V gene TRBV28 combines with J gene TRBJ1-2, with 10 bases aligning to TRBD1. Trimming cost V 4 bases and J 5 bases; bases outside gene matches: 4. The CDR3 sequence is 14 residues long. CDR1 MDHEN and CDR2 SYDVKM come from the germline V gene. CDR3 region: CASSSAGQGYGYTF. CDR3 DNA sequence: TGTGCCAGCAGTTCCGCGGGACAGGGGTATGGCTACACCTTC.

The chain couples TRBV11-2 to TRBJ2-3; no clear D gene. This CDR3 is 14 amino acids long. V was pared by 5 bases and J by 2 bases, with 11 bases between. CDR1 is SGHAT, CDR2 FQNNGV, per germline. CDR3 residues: CASSPFWPTDTQYF. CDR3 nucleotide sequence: TGTGCCAGCAGCCCCTTCTGGCCCACAGATACGCAGTATTTT.

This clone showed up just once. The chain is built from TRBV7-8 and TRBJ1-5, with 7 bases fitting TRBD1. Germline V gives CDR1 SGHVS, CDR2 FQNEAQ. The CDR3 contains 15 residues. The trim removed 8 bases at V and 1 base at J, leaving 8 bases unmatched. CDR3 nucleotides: TGTGCCAGCTCCGACAGGGTCCTGAGCAATCAGCCCCAGCATTTT. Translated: CASSDRVLSNQPQHF.

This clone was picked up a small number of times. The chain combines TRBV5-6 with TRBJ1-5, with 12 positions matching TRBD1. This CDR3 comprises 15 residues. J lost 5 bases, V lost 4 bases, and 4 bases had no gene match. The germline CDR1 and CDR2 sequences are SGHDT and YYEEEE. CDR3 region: CASSSRDRGHQPQHF. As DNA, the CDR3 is TGTGCCAGCAGCAGCCGGGACAGGGGGCATCAGCCCCAGCATTTT.

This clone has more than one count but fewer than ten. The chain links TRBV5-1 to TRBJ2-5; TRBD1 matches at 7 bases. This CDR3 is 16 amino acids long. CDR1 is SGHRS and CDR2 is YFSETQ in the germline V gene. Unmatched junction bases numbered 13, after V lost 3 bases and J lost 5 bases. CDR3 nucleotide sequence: TGCGCCAGCAGCTCTCTACCCACAGGGGCCGGGGAGACCCAGTACTTC. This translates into CASSSLPTGAGETQYF.

Written as DNA, the CDR3 is TGCAGTGCTGGTATGGGGTACGAGCAGTACTTC. Translation: CSAGMGYEQYF. This rearrangement joins TRBV20-1 to TRBJ2-7; D remains ambiguous. The CDR3 totals 11 residues. CDR1 and CDR2 from the germline V gene are DFQATT and SNEGSKA (reference sequence). Trimming cost V 5 bases and J 4 bases, with 9 bases left between them.

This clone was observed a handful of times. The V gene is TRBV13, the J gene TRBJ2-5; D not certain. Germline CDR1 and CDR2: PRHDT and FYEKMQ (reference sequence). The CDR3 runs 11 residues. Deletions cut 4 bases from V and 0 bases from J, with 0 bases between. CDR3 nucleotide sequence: TGTGCCAGCAGCTACCAAGAGACCCAGTACTTC. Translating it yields CASSYQETQYF.

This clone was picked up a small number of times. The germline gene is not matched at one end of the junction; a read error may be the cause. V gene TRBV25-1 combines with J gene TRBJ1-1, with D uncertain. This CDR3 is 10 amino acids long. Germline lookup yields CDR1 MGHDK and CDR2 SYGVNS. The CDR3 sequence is CASSGGGSLF. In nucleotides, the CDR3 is TGTGCCAGCAGTGGGGGAGGGTCTCTCTTT.

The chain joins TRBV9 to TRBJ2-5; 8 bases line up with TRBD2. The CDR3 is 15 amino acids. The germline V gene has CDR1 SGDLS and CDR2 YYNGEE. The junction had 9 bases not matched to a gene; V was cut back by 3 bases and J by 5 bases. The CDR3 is CASSATAGAWETQYF. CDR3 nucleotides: TGTGCCAGCAGCGCAACAGCGGGAGCATGGGAGACCCAGTACTTC. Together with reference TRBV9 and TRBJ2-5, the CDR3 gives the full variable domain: DSGVTQTPKHLITATGQRVTLRCSPRSGDLSVYWYQQSLDQGLQFLIQYYNGEERAKGNILERFSAQQFPDLHSELNLSSLELGDSALYFCASSATAGAWETQYFGPGTRLLVL.

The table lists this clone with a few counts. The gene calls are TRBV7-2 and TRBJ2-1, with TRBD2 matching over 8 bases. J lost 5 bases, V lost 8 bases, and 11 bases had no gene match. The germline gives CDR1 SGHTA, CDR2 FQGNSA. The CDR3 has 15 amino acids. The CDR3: CASAGGGLRDNEQFF. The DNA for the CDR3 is TGTGCCAGCGCGGGGGGAGGACTCCGGGACAATGAGCAGTTCTTC.

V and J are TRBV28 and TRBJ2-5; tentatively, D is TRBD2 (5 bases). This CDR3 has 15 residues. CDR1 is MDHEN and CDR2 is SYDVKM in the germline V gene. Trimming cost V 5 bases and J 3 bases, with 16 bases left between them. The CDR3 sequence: CASSNNNLGEETQYF. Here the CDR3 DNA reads TGTGCCAGCAGTAACAATAACCTCGGGGAAGAGACCCAGTACTTC. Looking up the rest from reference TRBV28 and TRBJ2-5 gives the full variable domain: DVKVTQSSRYLVKRTGEKVFLECVQDMDHENMFWYRQDPGLGLRLIYFSYDVKMKEKGDIPEGYSVSREKKERFSLILESASTNQTSMYLCASSNNNLGEETQYFGPGTRLLVL.

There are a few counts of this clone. CDR3 residues: CASSLVETSKQFF. The CDR3 DNA is TGTGCCAGCAGCTTAGTAGAGACTAGCAAGCAGTTCTTC. This sequence joins TRBV7-9 and TRBJ2-1; TRBD2 agrees at 7 bases. The junction had 5 bases not matched to a gene; V was cut back by 1 base and J by 11 bases. The CDR3 is made up of 13 amino acids. Germline CDR1 SEHNR, CDR2 FQNEAQ (reference sequence). Using reference TRBV7-9 and TRBJ2-1 for the parts outside the CDR3, the full variable domain is DTGVSQNPRHKITKRGQNVTFRCDPISEHNRLYWYRQTLGQGPEFLTYFQNEAQLEKSRLLSDRFSAERPKGSFSTLEIQRTEQGDSAMYLCASSLVETSKQFFGPGTRLTVL.

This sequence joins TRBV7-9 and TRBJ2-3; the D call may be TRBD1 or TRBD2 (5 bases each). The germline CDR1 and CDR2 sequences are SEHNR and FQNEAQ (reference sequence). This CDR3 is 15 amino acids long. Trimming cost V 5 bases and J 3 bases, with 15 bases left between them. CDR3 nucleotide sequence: TGTGCCAGCAGCCCGCCGGGGCTACCGACAGATACGCAGTATTTT. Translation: CASSPPGLPTDTQYF.

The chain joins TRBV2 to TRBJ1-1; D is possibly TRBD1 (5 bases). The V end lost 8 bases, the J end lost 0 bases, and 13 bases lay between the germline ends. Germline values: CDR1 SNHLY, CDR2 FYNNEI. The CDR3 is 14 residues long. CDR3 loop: CASPMTAMNTEAFF. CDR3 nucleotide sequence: TGTGCCAGCCCTATGACAGCCATGAACACTGAAGCTTTCTTT.

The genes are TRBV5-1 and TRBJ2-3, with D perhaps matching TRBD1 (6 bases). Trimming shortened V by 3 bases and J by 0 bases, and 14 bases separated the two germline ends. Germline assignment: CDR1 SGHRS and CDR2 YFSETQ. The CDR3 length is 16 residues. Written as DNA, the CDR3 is TGCGCCAGCAGCTCGGCCGGGACAAGAAGCACAGATACGCAGTATTTT. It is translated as CASSSAGTRSTDTQYF.

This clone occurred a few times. The CDR3: CASSQNIDRSRGYTF. The CDR3 DNA reads TGTGCCAGCAGCCAGAATATCGACAGGAGTCGCGGCTACACCTTC. The chain has TRBV4-2 and TRBJ1-2; possible D gene TRBD1, 6 bases. V lost 3 bases and J 8 bases, leaving 19 bases between the germline ends. The CDR3 consists of 15 residues. CDR1 is LGHNA and CDR2 is YNFKEQ in the germline V gene.

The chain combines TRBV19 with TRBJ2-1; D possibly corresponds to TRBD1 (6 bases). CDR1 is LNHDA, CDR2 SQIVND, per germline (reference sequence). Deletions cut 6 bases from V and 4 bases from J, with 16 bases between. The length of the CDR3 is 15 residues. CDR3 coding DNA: TGTGCCAGTAGCGTTAGTGGCAGGGGATACAATGAGCAGTTCTTC. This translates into CASSVSGRGYNEQFF.

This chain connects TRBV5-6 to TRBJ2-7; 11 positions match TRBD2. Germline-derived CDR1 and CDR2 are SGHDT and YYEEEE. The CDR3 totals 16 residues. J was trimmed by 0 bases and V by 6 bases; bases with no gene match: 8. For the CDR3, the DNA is TGTGCCAGCACAGGGACTAGCGGCTCCAGCTCCTACGAGCAGTACTTC. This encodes CASTGTSGSSSYEQYF.

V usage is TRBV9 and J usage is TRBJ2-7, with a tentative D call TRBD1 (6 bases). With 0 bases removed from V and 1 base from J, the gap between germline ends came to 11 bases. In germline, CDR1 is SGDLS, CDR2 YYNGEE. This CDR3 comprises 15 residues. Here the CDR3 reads CASSVGLQGSYEQYF. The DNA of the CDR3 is TGTGCCAGCAGCGTAGGGCTACAGGGATCCTACGAGCAGTACTTC.

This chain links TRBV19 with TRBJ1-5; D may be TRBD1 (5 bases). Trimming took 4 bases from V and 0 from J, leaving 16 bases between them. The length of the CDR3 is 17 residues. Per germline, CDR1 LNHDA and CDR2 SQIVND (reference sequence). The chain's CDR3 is CASSSPGTGYSNQPQHF. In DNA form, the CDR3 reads TGTGCCAGTAGTAGTCCCGGGACGGGTTATAGCAATCAGCCCCAGCATTTT.

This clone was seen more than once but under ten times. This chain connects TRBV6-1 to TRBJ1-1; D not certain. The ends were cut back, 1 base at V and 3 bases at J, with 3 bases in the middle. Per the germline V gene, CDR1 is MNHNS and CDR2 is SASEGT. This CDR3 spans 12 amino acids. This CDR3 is CASSEGYTEAFF. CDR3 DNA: TGTGCCAGCAGTGAAGGCTACACTGAAGCTTTCTTT.

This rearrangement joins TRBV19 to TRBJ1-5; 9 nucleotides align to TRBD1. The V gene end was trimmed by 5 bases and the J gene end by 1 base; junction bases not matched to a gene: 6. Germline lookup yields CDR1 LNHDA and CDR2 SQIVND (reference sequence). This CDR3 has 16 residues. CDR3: CASSAPGQGSNQPQHF. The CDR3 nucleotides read TGTGCCAGTAGTGCGCCGGGACAGGGAAGCAATCAGCCCCAGCATTTT.